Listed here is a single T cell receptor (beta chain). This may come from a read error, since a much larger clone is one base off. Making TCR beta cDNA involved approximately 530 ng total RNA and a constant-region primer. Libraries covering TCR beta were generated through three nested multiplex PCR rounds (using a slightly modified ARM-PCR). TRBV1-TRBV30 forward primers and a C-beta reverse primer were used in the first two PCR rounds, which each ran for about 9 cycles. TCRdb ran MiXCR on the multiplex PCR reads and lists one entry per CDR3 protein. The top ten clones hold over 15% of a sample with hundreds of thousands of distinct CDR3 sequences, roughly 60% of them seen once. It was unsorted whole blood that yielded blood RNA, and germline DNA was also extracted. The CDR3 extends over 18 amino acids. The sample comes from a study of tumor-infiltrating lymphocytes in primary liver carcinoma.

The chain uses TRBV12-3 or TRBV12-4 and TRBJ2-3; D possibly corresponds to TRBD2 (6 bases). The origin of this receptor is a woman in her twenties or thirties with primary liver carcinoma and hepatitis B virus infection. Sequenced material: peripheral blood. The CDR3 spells CASSLIFAGGTGTDKQYF. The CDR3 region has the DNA TGTGCCAGCAGTTTAATTTTCGCCGGGGGTACTGGCACAGATAAGCAGTATTTT.